This TCR beta chain is drawn from a study of blood T cell repertoires in COVID-19. About the research overall: The cDNA or gDNA used as material had been derived from T cells, B-cell-depleted T cells, or PBMCs.

Under the authors' procedure: Cell counts per sample came from amplifying reference gene primers. The protocol was immunoSEQ multiplex PCR, while the TCRdb copy is restricted to in-frame clones and leaves out a portion. V, J and clone size were drawn from that table, and D and trimming were deduced from the DNA. Among 330,000 or so clones listed, about 90% were seen once. In germline, CDR1 is SGHVS, CDR2 FQNEAQ. This CDR3 is built from 16 residues. V dropped 5 bases and J dropped 4; count of bases not matched to a gene: 10. The TCR comes from a woman in her 30s who had recovered from COVID-19. V gene TRBV7-8 combines with J gene TRBJ2-3; 9 positions match TRBD2. Material: PBMCs or T cells enriched from blood (not recorded which). The CDR3 nucleotides read TGTGCCAGCAGCCCCATAGCGGGAGACCGTGCAGATACGCAGTATTTT. Amino acid sequence: CASSPIAGDRADTQYF.